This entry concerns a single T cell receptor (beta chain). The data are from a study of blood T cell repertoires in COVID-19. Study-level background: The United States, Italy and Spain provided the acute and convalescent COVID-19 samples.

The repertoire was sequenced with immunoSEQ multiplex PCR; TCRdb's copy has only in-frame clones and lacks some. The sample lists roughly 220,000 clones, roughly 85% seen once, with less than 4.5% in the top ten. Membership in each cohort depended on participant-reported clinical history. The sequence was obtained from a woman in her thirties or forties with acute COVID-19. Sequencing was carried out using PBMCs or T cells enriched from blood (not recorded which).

The chain's CDR3 is CASSPGLANTEAFF. The CDR3 DNA is TGTGCCAGCTCACCAGGTTTGGCGAACACTGAAGCTTTCTTT. The genes are TRBV18 and TRBJ1-1; D remains ambiguous. The V end lost 2 bases, the J end lost 1 base, and 8 bases lay between the germline ends. Germline lookup yields CDR1 KGHSH and CDR2 LQKENI. This CDR3 spans 14 amino acids.